The 31 T cell receptor beta chains below were found in one sample sequenced in a study of identical twins. TCRdb analysed the 5' RACE reads with MiXCR anew, one entry per CDR3 protein. The sample comprises more than 600,000 distinct CDR3 sequences, around a sixth of which are singletons, and around 14% rests with the top ten. Another study also made use of these data, one on T cells expressing NK-cell markers.

The sample was PBMCs. The receptors here all came from a woman between 18 and 29 years old in good health.

This clonotype was observed a few times. The gene calls are TRBV7-2 and TRBJ2-7; tentatively, D is TRBD1 (6 bases). The V end lost 6 bases, the J end lost 5 bases, and 17 bases lay between the germline ends. Per germline, CDR1 SGHTA and CDR2 FQGNSA. CDR3 length equals 14 residues. The CDR3 coding sequence is TGTGCCAGCAGTTCCCAGACAGGAATCGACGAGCAGTACTTC. This encodes CASSSQTGIDEQYF.

This chain joins TRBV12-3 or TRBV12-4 and TRBJ1-6; unclear D gene. Between the trimmed V and J ends, which lost 3 bases and 6 bases, there was a span of 9 bases. The CDR3 contains 14 residues. For the CDR3, the DNA is TGTGCCAGCAGTTTCGGCCAGATTAATTCACCCCTCCACTTT. Residues: CASSFGQINSPLHF.

This clonotype was counted only a few times. CDR3 sequence reads: CSAHRGESGYTF. The DNA of the CDR3 is TGCAGTGCTCACAGGGGCGAAAGCGGCTACACCTTC. The chain uses TRBV20-1 and TRBJ1-2; TRBD1 matches at 7 bases. The CDR3 has 12 residues. The germline CDR1 and CDR2 sequences are DFQATT and SNEGSKA (reference sequence). After removal of 5 bases from V and 8 bases from J, the junction contained 8 bases not matched to a gene.

The chain combines TRBV6-5 with TRBJ1-2; D call uncertain. This CDR3 is 12 amino acids long. The V gene's germline CDR1 is MNHEY and CDR2 SVGAGI. The germline V and J ends were trimmed by 6 bases and 5 bases, with 10 bases remaining between them. DNA of the CDR3: TGTGCCAGCAGAATAGGGAGGTATGGCTACACCTTC. This sequence encodes CASRIGRYGYTF.

The chain has TRBV4-2 and TRBJ2-2; possible D gene TRBD1, 5 bases. Trimming cost V 6 bases and J 4 bases, with 9 bases left between them. The germline gives CDR1 LGHNA, CDR2 YNFKEQ. This CDR3 spans 13 amino acids. The CDR3 reads CASRLQGTGELFF. The CDR3 DNA sequence: TGTGCCAGCAGACTCCAGGGCACCGGGGAGCTGTTTTTT.

In this sample, this clonotype turned up once. The chain links TRBV5-1 to TRBJ2-5, with D maybe TRBD2 (5 bases). V was clipped by 7 bases and J by 7 bases, with 17 bases between them. Germline V gene sequence: CDR1 SGHRS, CDR2 YFSETQ. The CDR3 totals 13 residues. The CDR3 region has the DNA TGCGCCAGCTACGGAGGCGCGGTTCTGACCCAGTACTTC. Amino acids: CASYGGAVLTQYF. The full variable domain, completed using reference TRBV5-1 and TRBJ2-5, is KAGVTQTPRYLIKTRGQQVTLSCSPISGHRSVSWYQQTPGQGLQFLFEYFSETQRNKGNFPGRFSGRQFSNSRSEMNVSTLELGDSALYLCASYGGAVLTQYFGPGTRLLVL.

This clonotype appeared a few times. Written as DNA, the CDR3 is TGTGCCAGCAGCCAAGCCCTAGCCTCGGGCGAGCAGTACTTC. As protein: CASSQALASGEQYF. J is TRBJ2-7 and V is TRBV3-1; possibly TRBD2 for D (5 bases). Per germline, CDR1 LGHDT and CDR2 YNNKEL (reference sequence). V was clipped by 1 base and J by 6 bases, with 13 bases between them. The CDR3 loop spans 14 amino acids.

The chain is built from TRBV12-3 or TRBV12-4 and TRBJ2-6; no reliable D call. The length of the CDR3 is 11 residues. V was trimmed by 5 bases and J by 13 bases, leaving 9 bases between them. The CDR3 nucleotides are TGTGCCAGCAGTCCGAGCGCTGTCCTGACTTTC. It translates to CASSPSAVLTF.

This clonotype was counted between two and nine times. The chain employs TRBV20-1 and TRBJ1-5; tentative D call: TRBD1 (5 bases). Between the trimmed V and J ends, which lost 3 bases and 4 bases, there was a span of 7 bases. CDR1 and CDR2 (germline): DFQATT, SNEGSKA (reference sequence). This CDR3 comprises 12 residues. The DNA of the CDR3 is TGCAGTGCTAGTGGGGGAAATCAGCCCCAGCATTTT. This encodes CSASGGNQPQHF.

The chain employs TRBV6-5 and TRBJ2-2; 9 bases are a match to TRBD1. Germline CDR1 and CDR2: MNHEY and SVGAGI. The CDR3 is made up of 15 amino acids. Trimming cost V 2 bases and J 3 bases; bases outside gene matches: 1. The CDR3 is CASSYGQGYTGELFF. The CDR3 nucleotides read TGTGCCAGCAGTTACGGACAGGGGTACACCGGGGAGCTGTTTTTT.

This clonotype showed up just a few times. The chain carries TRBV5-6 and TRBJ1-1, with D hard to call. The germline V gene has CDR1 SGHDT and CDR2 YYEEEE. The CDR3 is 14 residues long. With 4 bases removed from V and 1 base from J, the gap between germline ends came to 11 bases. CDR3 in amino acids: CASSVYWANTEAFF. The CDR3 region has the DNA TGTGCCAGCAGCGTTTATTGGGCGAACACTGAAGCTTTCTTT.

The V call is TRBV5-1, the J call TRBJ1-2, with 11 bases aligning to TRBD1. With V trimmed by 7 bases and J by 6 bases, 11 bases remained unmatched. The CDR3 has 15 amino acids. Per germline, CDR1 SGHRS and CDR2 YFSETQ. The CDR3 sequence is CASRTGGSTLHGYTF. In DNA, the CDR3 is TGCGCCAGCCGGACAGGGGGCAGTACCCTACATGGCTACACCTTC.

V usage is TRBV12-3 or TRBV12-4 and J usage is TRBJ1-5; tentatively, D is TRBD1 (6 bases). The CDR3 is made up of 16 amino acids. The V end was cut by 1 base, the J end by 0 bases, with 10 bases between. The CDR3 coding sequence is TGTGCCAGCAGTTTAGGGACAGAGGATAGCAATCAGCCCCAGCATTTT. Its translation: CASSLGTEDSNQPQHF.

The chain links TRBV7-2 to TRBJ2-7, with D possibly called TRBD1 or TRBD2 (5 bases each). The CDR3 has 15 amino acids. The germline gives CDR1 SGHTA, CDR2 FQGNSA. Trimming left V 6 bases short and J 0 bases short, with 15 bases between. CDR3 sequence reads: CASRPRAGTSYEQYF. In DNA form, the CDR3 reads TGTGCCAGCAGGCCTAGGGCCGGGACCTCCTACGAGCAGTACTTC.

This clonotype was observed at least ten times. CDR3 loop: CAISESQPVNSPLHF. CDR3 in DNA: TGTGCCATCAGTGAGTCACAGCCCGTCAATTCACCCCTCCACTTT. This chain connects TRBV10-3 to TRBJ1-6, with no clear D. V was cut by 0 bases and J by 7 bases, with 10 bases left in between. CDR3 size: 15 residues. Germline CDR1 reads ENHRY; CDR2 reads SYGVKD.

V usage is TRBV7-9 and J usage is TRBJ2-1; TRBD2 matches at 9 bases. The CDR3 totals 14 residues. Germline V gene sequence: CDR1 SEHNR, CDR2 FQNEAQ (reference sequence). V gave up 2 bases and J gave up 5 bases; unmatched junction bases: 1. CDR3 loop: CASSLRTSDNEQFF. For the CDR3, the DNA is TGTGCCAGCAGCTTAAGGACTAGCGACAATGAGCAGTTCTTC.

This clonotype was seen once. The rearrangement links TRBV2 to TRBJ2-7; D gene uncertain. Looked up from germline, CDR1 is SNHLY and CDR2 is FYNNEI. Trimming pared 3 bases from V and 7 bases from J, leaving 10 bases between. There are 12 residues in the CDR3. In DNA, the CDR3 is TGTGCCAGCAGTGATCGCTCCGGGGAGCAGTACTTC. Its protein product is CASSDRSGEQYF.

Only a few counts were recorded for this clonotype. The V gene is TRBV12-3 or TRBV12-4, the J gene TRBJ2-3; D is perhaps TRBD2 (6 bases). The CDR3 loop spans 17 amino acids. The V end was cut by 4 bases, the J end by 4 bases, with 21 bases between. The DNA for the CDR3 is TGTGCCAGCAGTTCCCGACCGGGAGTAAGGGTTGCAGATACGCAGTATTTT. It translates to CASSSRPGVRVADTQYF.

This chain links TRBV6-2 or TRBV6-3 with TRBJ2-3; TRBD1 matches 9 bases. Germline CDR1 is MNHEY and CDR2 is SVGEGT. CDR3 length: 15 amino acids. The junction had 10 bases not matched to a gene; V was cut back by 7 bases and J by 5 bases. This CDR3 reads CASNLNRGQEDTQYF. The CDR3 coding sequence is TGTGCCAGCAACCTTAACAGGGGGCAGGAAGATACGCAGTATTTT.

The table lists this clonotype with a count of one. The chain couples TRBV30 to TRBJ2-3; D possibly corresponds to TRBD1 (5 bases). Per the germline V gene, CDR1 is GTSNPN and CDR2 is SVGIG (reference sequence). V was shortened by 2 bases and J by 4 bases, with 7 bases between the two germline ends. The CDR3 sequence is 12 residues long. CDR3 sequence: CAWSKGPDTQYF. In DNA, the CDR3 is TGTGCCTGGAGTAAGGGGCCAGATACGCAGTATTTT.

The rearrangement uses TRBV29-1 and TRBJ2-5; D gene ambiguous. The CDR3 covers 11 residues. V lost 6 bases and J lost 1, with 6 bases in between. Germline lookup yields CDR1 SQVTM and CDR2 ANQGSEA. The CDR3 bases are TGCAGCGTACGGACCCAAGAGACCCAGTACTTC. Protein: CSVRTQETQYF.

This clonotype was observed a few times. The chain links TRBV20-1 to TRBJ2-3; 12 bases are shared with TRBD2. Trimming took 5 bases from V and 4 from J; bases not matched to a gene: 7. The CDR3 is made up of 15 amino acids. Germline CDR1 and CDR2: DFQATT and SNEGSKA (reference sequence). The CDR3 coding sequence is TGCAGTGCTCCGCGACTAGCGGGAGTGGCAGATACGCAGTATTTT. It yields the protein CSAPRLAGVADTQYF.

The DNA for the CDR3 is TGCAGCACGCGGGGGGGGATAAACTACGAGCAGTACTTC. Protein product: CSTRGGINYEQYF. The gene calls are TRBV29-1 and TRBJ2-7, with TRBD2 identical over 9 bases. The CDR3 sequence is 13 residues long. V dropped 8 bases and J dropped 3; count of bases not matched to a gene: 8. Germline loops: CDR1 SQVTM, CDR2 ANQGSEA.

This clonotype was seen a handful of times. The chain employs TRBV15 and TRBJ2-1; TRBD2 matches 12 bases. From germline, CDR1 is LNHNV and CDR2 YYDKDF (reference sequence). This CDR3 has 15 amino acids. The V segment lost 2 bases and the J segment 9 bases; nucleotides outside the gene matches: 5. The CDR3 DNA reads as TGTGCCACCAGCAGACCTAGCGGGGGGGTTAGTGAGCAGTTCTTC. It encodes CATSRPSGGVSEQFF.

The chain carries TRBV3-1 and TRBJ1-2; D gene ambiguous. There are 13 residues in the CDR3. V gave up 4 bases and J gave up 7 bases, with 13 bases separating them. Germline values: CDR1 LGHDT, CDR2 YNNKEL (reference sequence). This chain's CDR3 is CASSLGLSGGYTF. The CDR3 DNA reads as TGTGCCAGCAGCCTCGGACTCTCGGGTGGCTACACCTTC.

This clonotype was observed a handful of times. The chain uses TRBV6-1 and TRBJ2-1; 8 nucleotides agree with TRBD2. The trim removed 5 bases at V and 6 bases at J, leaving 9 bases unmatched. From germline, CDR1 is MNHNS and CDR2 SASEGT. This CDR3 contains 15 residues. The CDR3 DNA sequence: TGTGCCAGCAGTATCCTCCCGGGACTAGGCAATGAGCAGTTCTTC. Translated, it gives CASSILPGLGNEQFF.

The J gene is TRBJ1-1, the V gene TRBV7-2; D might be TRBD1 (5 bases). CDR1 is SGHTA and CDR2 is FQGNSA in the germline V gene. The CDR3 spans 16 residues. The V and J ends lost 1 base and 5 bases respectively, with 17 bases between them. The CDR3: CASSLGPGTVLTEAFF. For the CDR3, the DNA is TGTGCCAGCAGCTTAGGGCCCGGGACGGTCTTGACTGAAGCTTTCTTT.

The sample holds a few counts of this clonotype. The rearrangement joins TRBV20-1 to TRBJ2-3; unclear D gene. The CDR3 sequence is 15 residues long. The ends were cut back, 3 bases at V and 0 bases at J, with 13 bases in the middle. Germline CDR1 reads DFQATT; CDR2 reads SNEGSKA (reference sequence). The CDR3 loop is CSASSPAASTDTQYF. The CDR3 DNA follows: TGCAGTGCTAGTTCCCCGGCGGCCAGCACAGATACGCAGTATTTT.

Here the CDR3 DNA reads TGCAGCGTTGCCCTAATCGGCACTGAAGCTTTCTTT. Its protein is CSVALIGTEAFF. This chain links TRBV29-1 with TRBJ1-1; D not resolved. CDR3 length: 12 amino acids. Germline CDR1 and CDR2: SQVTM and ANQGSEA. The V end was cut by 4 bases, the J end by 4 bases, with 10 bases between.

A few counts support this clonotype. The J gene is TRBJ2-1, the V gene TRBV12-3 or TRBV12-4; D gene unclear. The CDR3 contains 10 residues. V lost 6 bases and J 10 bases, leaving 7 bases between the germline ends. The CDR3 spells CASSVTEQFF. The CDR3 bases are TGTGCCAGCAGCGTGACAGAGCAGTTCTTC.

This clonotype was observed a handful of times. The rearrangement joins TRBV20-1 to TRBJ1-6, with 8 bases aligning to TRBD1. Germline CDR1 reads DFQATT; CDR2 reads SNEGSKA (reference sequence). The CDR3 is 14 residues long. V dropped 1 base and J dropped 5; count of bases not matched to a gene: 1. The DNA of the CDR3 is TGCAGTGCTAGAGTGGGACAGGATAATTCACCCCTCCACTTT. It specifies CSARVGQDNSPLHF.